A selection of T cell receptor beta chains follows, all from one sample in a study of T cells after yellow fever vaccination. TCRdb re-analysed the 5' RACE reads in MiXCR, keeping a single row per CDR3 protein. Of some 350,000 distinct CDR3 sequences listed, 6.2% were seen once; the top ten hold about 15%. Specimen: PBMCs, collected 5 days after the yellow fever booster vaccination. All receptors come from a man aged 30 to 39 who received the YFV17D yellow fever vaccine. Each CDR3 is given with its conserved first and last residue. D genes are given only for firm matches. The listing skips clone size in some rows; elsewhere it reads once, few, many or a size class.

clone size	V gene	J gene	D gene	CDR3 protein	CDR3 DNA
-	TRBV5-1	TRBJ2-7	TRBD2	CASASGDSYEQYF	TGCGCTAGCGCTAGCGGGGACTCCTACGAGCAGTACTTC
few	TRBV24-1	TRBJ2-2	-	CATSDETGSGTGELFF	TGTGCCACCAGTGATGAAACAGGATCGGGCACCGGGGAGCTGTTTTTT
few	TRBV28	TRBJ2-2	TRBD2	CASSLSGGIGELFF	TGTGCCAGCAGTTTATCGGGGGGGATCGGGGAGCTGTTTTTT
few	TRBV12-3/TRBV12-4	TRBJ2-7	-	CASSYNAYPEQYF	TGTGCCAGCAGTTATAACGCATACCCCGAGCAGTACTTC
-	TRBV14	TRBJ2-3	TRBD2	CASSQDWDYHPFGTQYF	TGTGCCAGCAGCCAAGATTGGGACTACCACCCTTTTGGTACGCAGTATTTT
many	TRBV7-2	TRBJ1-5	TRBD1	CASSLARGGGQPQHF	TGTGCCAGCAGCTTAGCGAGAGGGGGCGGGCAGCCCCAGCATTTT
few	TRBV18	TRBJ2-7	-	CASSQPKPIRDRRLYEQYF	TGTGCCAGCTCCCAACCAAAACCCATCCGGGACCGACGACTATACGAGCAGTACTTC
many	TRBV6-5	TRBJ2-7	TRBD2	CASSTSGDEQYF	TGTGCCAGCAGCACTAGCGGCGACGAGCAGTACTTC
-	TRBV11-2	TRBJ2-2	-	CASSPPGRAGTGELFF	TGTGCCAGCAGCCCCCCGGGCCGGGCGGGGACCGGGGAGCTGTTTTTT
-	TRBV24-1	TRBJ2-2	-	CATAPGTSNTGELFF	TGTGCCACCGCCCCCGGGACTTCGAACACCGGGGAGCTGTTTTTT
many	TRBV10-3	TRBJ2-3	-	CAISDLVQKEGQGDTQYF	TGTGCCATCAGTGACCTTGTACAGAAGGAAGGGCAAGGAGATACGCAGTATTTT
-	TRBV19	TRBJ2-7	TRBD2	CASSIRGNIAGIEQYF	TGTGCCAGTAGTATAAGGGGGAATATAGCGGGAATCGAGCAGTACTTC
few	TRBV20-1	TRBJ2-7	-	CSARVLDEQYF	TGCAGTGCTAGGGTGCTGGACGAGCAGTACTTC
few	TRBV3-1	TRBJ2-2	TRBD1	CASSQDGTVNTGELFF	TGTGCCAGCAGCCAAGACGGGACAGTGAACACCGGGGAGCTGTTTTTT
-	TRBV18	TRBJ2-1	-	CASSPSGVRYNEQFF	TGTGCCAGCTCACCATCCGGGGTTAGGTACAATGAGCAGTTCTTC
many	TRBV20-1	TRBJ2-3	-	CSATARDTQYF	TGCAGTGCCACCGCCCGCGATACGCAGTATTTT
-	TRBV24-1	TRBJ2-1	TRBD2	CATSATSGNYNEQFF	TGTGCCACCAGCGCAACTAGCGGGAACTACAATGAGCAGTTCTTC
many	TRBV5-1	TRBJ2-7	-	CASSRTDGRYEQYF	TGCGCCAGCAGCAGAACCGACGGTCGGTACGAGCAGTACTTC
-	TRBV24-1	TRBJ2-7	TRBD2	CATSDPLAGTYEQYF	TGTGCCACCAGTGACCCCCTAGCGGGAACCTACGAGCAGTACTTC
few	TRBV20-1	TRBJ2-1	-	CSARARLAIQISYNEQFF	TGCAGTGCTAGAGCCCGCCTAGCTATTCAGATCTCCTACAATGAGCAGTTCTTC
many	TRBV7-2	TRBJ1-3	-	CASVFSSGNTIYF	TGTGCCAGCGTGTTCAGCTCTGGAAACACCATATATTTT